This paragraph reports one T cell receptor (beta chain). It has no known antigen specificity. No base-level quality is on record; no much larger clone is a single base apart. Hyperthyroidism patients were newly diagnosed, were aged 18 to 65 years, and had a disease duration under 2 months. Patients with other autoimmune diseases, uncontrolled infections, pregnancy or lactation were excluded. Diagnosis was based on clinical symptoms, serum thyroxine, TRAb, thyroid ultrasound and orbital computed tomography. Total RNA was extracted using Trizol reagent, and RNA quality was checked on an Agilent 2100 Bioanalyzer. For repertoire sequencing, TCR beta CDR3 regions were amplified from RNA transcripts. The first round was an RT-PCR using HTBI primers with the Qiagen OneStep RT-PCR kit, and this first round was followed by a second-round multiplex PCR, then size selection and purification. Libraries were sequenced paired-end with 100 bp reads on an Illumina HiSeq2000. Regarding the original processing steps: SOAPnuke was used to process the reads, throwing out any read that had adapters, had uncalled bases, had a mean Phred below 15, or lacked an exact constant-primer or identifier match. COPE v1.2.5 was used to merge high-quality paired reads. Each unique nucleotide sequence was defined as a clonotype, and clonotypes were aligned to IMGT TRB V, D and J references with MiTCR v1.1. Only V-J combinations with frequency above 0.0001 were analysed, covering 98% to 99.2% of repertoires. A TCR clonal expansion and chaos score per V-J combination was defined as the ratio of F50 clonal expansion to chaos observed in the TCRdist matrix. Welch's t-statistics and random forest were used to reduce features to about a dozen V-J combinations, which were fed into a naive Bayes classifier. Thyroid-blood repertoire similarity was quantified with the Morisita-Horn index. The public reads were reprocessed in TCRdb via fastp at Q25 and MiXCR, keeping in-frame beta chains. Identical CDR3 proteins give one entry, which carries the most common genes and DNA. The V and J calls here are based on TCRdb, not the publication. The sample has over a million distinct CDR3 sequences on record, 35% to 45% of them singletons. The top ten clonotypes cover 11% of the sample.

This record belongs to a study of Graves' ophthalmopathy and Graves' hyperthyroidism (dated by TCRdb to 2017 to 2018). Regarding the study in general: A patient counted as having stable hyperthyroidism if there was no progression to ophthalmopathy within 18 months of follow-up. A discovery set of 90 to 100 patients (43 ophthalmopathy, 57 stable hyperthyroidism) was enrolled to explore V-J signatures distinguishing ophthalmopathy from hyperthyroidism. In total, 135 blood samples were TCR-sequenced: fewer than 50 ophthalmopathy, some 75 hyperthyroidism and some 17 hyperthyroidism-to-ophthalmopathy patients. The independent validation cohort included 18 to 20 hyperthyroidism patients plus 17 patients who later progressed from hyperthyroidism to ophthalmopathy. The study used signatures of the TCR beta repertoire to tell Graves' ophthalmopathy apart from Graves' hyperthyroidism and to predict which patients would progress to ophthalmopathy. Following sample collection, hyperthyroidism patients were given methimazole at a starting dose of 30 mg daily, and ophthalmopathy patients were given high-dose intravenous methylprednisolone. T-cell repertoires of thyroid tissue and blood were compared in 5 or 6 hyperthyroidism patients.

What the research found in general, with its limitations: Most expanded thyroid clonotypes with frequency above 0.001 were also detected in blood, suggesting blood repertoires may reflect the thyroid immune response. The 13-signature model separated ophthalmopathy from stable hyperthyroidism with roughly 89% sensitivity and 81.08% specificity in cross-validation, and 80%/75% in the test set. No statistical method was used to predetermine the sample size, and group allocation was not hidden from the investigators. In validation, the model predicted ophthalmopathy progression with over 60% sensitivity and around 72% specificity; fewer than 15 predicted patients were CT-confirmed with GO in a median of 6.5 months.

Sequenced material: peripheral blood or thyroid tissue (not recorded which). The receptor comes from an adult man with Graves' hyperthyroidism.

The DNA sequence is TGTGCCAGCAGCGTTACCGAGGGCCTAGGAGAGACCCAGTACTTC. This yields the protein CASSVTEGLGETQYF. Recombination linked TRBV7-2 to TRBJ2-5, with a tentative D gene TRBD2 over 5 matching bases. V is clipped by 5 bases and J by 4 bases, and the sequence between their germline boundaries is 17 bases long. The germline V gene supplies CDR1 SGHTA and CDR2 FQGNSA. Counted from cysteine to phenylalanine, this CDR3 has 15 amino acids. The kept DNA is CDR3 alone, 45 bases in frame from the first base.